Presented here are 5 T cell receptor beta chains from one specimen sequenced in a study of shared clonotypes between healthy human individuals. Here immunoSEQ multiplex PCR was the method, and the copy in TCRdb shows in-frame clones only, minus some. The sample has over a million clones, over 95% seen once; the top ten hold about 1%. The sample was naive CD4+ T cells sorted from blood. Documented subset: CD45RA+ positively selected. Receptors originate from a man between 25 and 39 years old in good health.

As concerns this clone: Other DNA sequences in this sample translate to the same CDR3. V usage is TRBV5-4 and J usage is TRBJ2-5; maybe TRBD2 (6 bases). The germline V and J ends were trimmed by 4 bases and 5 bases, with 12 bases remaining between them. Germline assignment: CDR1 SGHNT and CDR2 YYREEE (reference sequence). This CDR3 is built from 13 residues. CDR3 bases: TGTGCCAGCAGCCCGGGTGGGGGGGAGACCCAGTACTTC. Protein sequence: CASSPGGGETQYF.

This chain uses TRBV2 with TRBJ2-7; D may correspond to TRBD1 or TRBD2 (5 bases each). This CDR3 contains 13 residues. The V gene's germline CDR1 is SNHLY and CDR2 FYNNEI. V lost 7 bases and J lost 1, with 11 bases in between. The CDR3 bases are TGTGCCAGCAATAGTGGGGGATCCTACGAGCAGTACTTC. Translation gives CASNSGGSYEQYF.

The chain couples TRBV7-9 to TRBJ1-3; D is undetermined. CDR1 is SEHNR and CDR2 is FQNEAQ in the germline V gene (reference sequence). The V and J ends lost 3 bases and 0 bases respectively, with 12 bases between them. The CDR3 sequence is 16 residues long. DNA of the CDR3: TGTGCCAGCAGCTTCAAACAGCCATTCTCTGGAAACACCATATATTTT. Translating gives CASSFKQPFSGNTIYF. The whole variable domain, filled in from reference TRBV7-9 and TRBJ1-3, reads DTGVSQNPRHKITKRGQNVTFRCDPISEHNRLYWYRQTLGQGPEFLTYFQNEAQLEKSRLLSDRFSAERPKGSFSTLEIQRTEQGDSAMYLCASSFKQPFSGNTIYFGEGSWLTVV.

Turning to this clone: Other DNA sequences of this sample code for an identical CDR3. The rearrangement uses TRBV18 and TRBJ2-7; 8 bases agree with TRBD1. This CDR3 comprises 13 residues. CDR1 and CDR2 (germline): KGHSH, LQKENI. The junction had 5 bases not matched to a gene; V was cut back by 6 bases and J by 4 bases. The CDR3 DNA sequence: TGTGCCAGCTCTCCAACAGGGGGATACGAGCAGTACTTC. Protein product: CASSPTGGYEQYF. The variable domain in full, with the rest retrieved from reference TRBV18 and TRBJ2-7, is NAGVMQNPRHLVRRRGQEARLRCSPMKGHSHVYWYRQLPEEGLKFMVYLQKENIIDESGMPKERFSAEFPKEGPSILRIQQVVRGDSAAYFCASSPTGGYEQYFGPGTRLTVT.

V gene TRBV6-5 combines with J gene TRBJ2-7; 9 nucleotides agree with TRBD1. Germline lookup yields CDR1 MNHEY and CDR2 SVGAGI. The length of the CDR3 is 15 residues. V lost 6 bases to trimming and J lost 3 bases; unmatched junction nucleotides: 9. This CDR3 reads CASSPRQGVLYEQYF. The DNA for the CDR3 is TGTGCCAGCAGCCCACGACAGGGGGTCCTCTACGAGCAGTACTTC.